This is a list of T cell receptor beta chains from one sample in a study of cytomegalovirus exposure and HLA in healthy donors. Sequencing used immunoSEQ multiplex PCR; TCRdb keeps in-frame clones, though not all of them. The sample consists of roughly 93,000 clones, about 81% of them appearing once. The sample comprised PBMCs. Source of these receptors: a young man in good health and CMV-seropositive. Both conserved end residues are part of each CDR3.

J	length	V	CDR3
TRBJ2-7	16	TRBV7-2	CASSLGLGGGAYEQYF
TRBJ2-3	13	TRBV4-1	CASSQGTADTQYF
TRBJ1-4	14	TRBV6-6	CASSGQGSNEKLFF
TRBJ1-1	14	TRBV2	CAGRTTGEVTEAFF
TRBJ2-1	13	TRBV10-3	CAISVERRGEQFF
TRBJ1-6	12	TRBV27	CASRRTGGPLHF
TRBJ1-2	15	TRBV2	CASTGQGQNFPGYTF
TRBJ1-5	12	TRBV19	CASGDSNLPQHF
TRBJ1-2	13	TRBV5-4	CASSEDSTYGYTF
TRBJ2-1	15	TRBV29-1	CSVEGFRPSYNEQFF
TRBJ2-1	15	TRBV6-1	CASTETSGGAAEQFF
TRBJ2-2	17	TRBV4-1	CASSPPWSVGVHGELFF
TRBJ1-2	16	TRBV28	CASSSPGQRLGYGYTF